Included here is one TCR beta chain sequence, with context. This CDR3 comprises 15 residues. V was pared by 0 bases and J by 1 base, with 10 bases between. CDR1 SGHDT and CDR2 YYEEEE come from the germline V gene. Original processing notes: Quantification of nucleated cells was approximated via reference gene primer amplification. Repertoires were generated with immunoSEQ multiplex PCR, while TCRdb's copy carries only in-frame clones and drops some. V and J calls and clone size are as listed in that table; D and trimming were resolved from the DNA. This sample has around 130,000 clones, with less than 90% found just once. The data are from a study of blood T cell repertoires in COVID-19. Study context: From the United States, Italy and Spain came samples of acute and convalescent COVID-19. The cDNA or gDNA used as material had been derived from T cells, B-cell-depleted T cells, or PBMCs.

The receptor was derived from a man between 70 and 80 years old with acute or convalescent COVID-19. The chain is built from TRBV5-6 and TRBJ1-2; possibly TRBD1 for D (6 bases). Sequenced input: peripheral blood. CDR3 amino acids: CASSLGRRGNYGYTF. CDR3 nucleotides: TGTGCCAGCAGCTTGGGACGCAGGGGTAACTATGGCTACACCTTC.